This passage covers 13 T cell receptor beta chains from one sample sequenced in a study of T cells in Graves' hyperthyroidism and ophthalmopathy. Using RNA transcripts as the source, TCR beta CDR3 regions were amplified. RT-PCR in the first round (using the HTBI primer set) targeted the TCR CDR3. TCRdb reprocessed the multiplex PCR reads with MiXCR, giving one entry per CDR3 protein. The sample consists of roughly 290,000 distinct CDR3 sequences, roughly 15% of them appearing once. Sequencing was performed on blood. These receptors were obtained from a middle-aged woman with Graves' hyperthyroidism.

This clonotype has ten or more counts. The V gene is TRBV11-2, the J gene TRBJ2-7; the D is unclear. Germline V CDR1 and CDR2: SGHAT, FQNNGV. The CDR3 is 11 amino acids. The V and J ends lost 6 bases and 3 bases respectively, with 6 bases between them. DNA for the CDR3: TGTGCCAGCAGATTGGACTACGAGCAGTACTTC. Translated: CASRLDYEQYF.

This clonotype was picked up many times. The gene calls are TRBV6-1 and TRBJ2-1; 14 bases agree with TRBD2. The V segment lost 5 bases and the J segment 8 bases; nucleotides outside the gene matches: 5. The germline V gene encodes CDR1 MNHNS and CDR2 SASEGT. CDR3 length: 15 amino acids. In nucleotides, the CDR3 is TGTGCCAGCAGTACCGGACTAGCGGGAGGTTATGAGCAGTTCTTC. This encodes CASSTGLAGGYEQFF.

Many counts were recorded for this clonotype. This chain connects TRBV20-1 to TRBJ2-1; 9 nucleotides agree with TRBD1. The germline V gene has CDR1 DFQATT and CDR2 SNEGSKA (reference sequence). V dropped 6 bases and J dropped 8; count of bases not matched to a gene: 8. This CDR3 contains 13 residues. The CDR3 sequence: CSAPGTGYDEQFF. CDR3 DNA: TGCAGTGCCCCCGGGACAGGGTACGATGAGCAGTTCTTC.

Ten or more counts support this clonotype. This CDR3 is CASSFRQGYTF. CDR3 bases: TGTGCCAGCAGCTTTAGGCAAGGCTACACCTTC. V and J are TRBV13 and TRBJ1-2; D not certain. The CDR3 sequence is 11 residues long. V lost 3 bases to trimming and J lost 8 bases, with 7 bases between them. Germline CDR1 PRHDT, CDR2 FYEKMQ (reference sequence).

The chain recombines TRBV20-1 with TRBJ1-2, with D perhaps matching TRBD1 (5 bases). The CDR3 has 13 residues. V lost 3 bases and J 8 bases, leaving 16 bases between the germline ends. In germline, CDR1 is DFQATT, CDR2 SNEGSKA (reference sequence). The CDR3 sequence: CSASPPGVSGYTF. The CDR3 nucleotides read TGCAGTGCTAGCCCGCCGGGGGTGTCGGGCTACACCTTC.

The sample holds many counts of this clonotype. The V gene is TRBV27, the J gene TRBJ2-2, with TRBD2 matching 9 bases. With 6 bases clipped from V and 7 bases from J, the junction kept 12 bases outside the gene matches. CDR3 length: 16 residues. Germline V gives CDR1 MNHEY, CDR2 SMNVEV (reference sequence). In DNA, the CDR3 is TGTGCCAGCAGAGGAGATGCGGGAGGGCCAATCGGGGAGCTGTTTTTT. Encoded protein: CASRGDAGGPIGELFF.

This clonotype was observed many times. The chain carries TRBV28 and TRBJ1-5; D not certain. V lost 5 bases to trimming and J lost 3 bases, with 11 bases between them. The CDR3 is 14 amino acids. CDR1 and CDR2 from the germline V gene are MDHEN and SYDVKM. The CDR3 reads CASSTRRLNQPQHF. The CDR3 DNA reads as TGTGCCAGCAGTACACGGAGACTCAATCAGCCCCAGCATTTT. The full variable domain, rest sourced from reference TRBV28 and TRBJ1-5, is DVKVTQSSRYLVKRTGEKVFLECVQDMDHENMFWYRQDPGLGLRLIYFSYDVKMKEKGDIPEGYSVSREKKERFSLILESASTNQTSMYLCASSTRRLNQPQHFGDGTRLSIL.

The CDR3 DNA is TGTGCCAGCAGCCAACTGAGTTCGCACGAGCAGTACTTC. Protein: CASSQLSSHEQYF. The V and J genes are TRBV3-1 and TRBJ2-7; D not resolved. This CDR3 spans 13 amino acids. Between the trimmed V and J ends, which lost 2 bases and 5 bases, there was a span of 10 bases. Germline V gene data show CDR1 as LGHDT and CDR2 as YNNKEL (reference sequence).

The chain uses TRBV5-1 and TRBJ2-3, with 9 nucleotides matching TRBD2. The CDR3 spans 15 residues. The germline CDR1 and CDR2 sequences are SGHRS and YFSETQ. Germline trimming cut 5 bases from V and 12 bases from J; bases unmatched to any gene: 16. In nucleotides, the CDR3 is TGCGCCAGCAGTTTGTCGTTAGCGGGAGCGTCCTCTCAGTATTTT. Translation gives CASSLSLAGASSQYF.

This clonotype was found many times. The CDR3 protein is CASSYASAAASTDTQYF. DNA for the CDR3: TGTGCCAGCAGTTACGCGTCAGCGGCAGCAAGCACAGATACGCAGTATTTT. The chain is built from TRBV6-6 and TRBJ2-3, with D possibly TRBD2 on 5 matching bases. V was trimmed by 2 bases and J by 0 bases, leaving 15 bases between them. The CDR3 loop spans 17 amino acids. Looked up from germline, CDR1 is MNHNY and CDR2 is SVGAGI (reference sequence).

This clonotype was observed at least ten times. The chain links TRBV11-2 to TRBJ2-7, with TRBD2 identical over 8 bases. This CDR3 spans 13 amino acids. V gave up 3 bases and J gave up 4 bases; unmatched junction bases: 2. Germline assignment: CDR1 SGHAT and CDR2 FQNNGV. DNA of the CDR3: TGTGCCAGCAGCTTCGCGGGAGGATACGAGCAGTACTTC. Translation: CASSFAGGYEQYF.

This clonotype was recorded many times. The CDR3 DNA reads as TGTGCCAGCAGCTTAGACGGGGCAATCACCGGGGAGCTGTTTTTT. This codes for CASSLDGAITGELFF. The chain uses TRBV13 and TRBJ2-2; D tentatively fits TRBD1 or TRBD2 (5 bases each). In germline, CDR1 is PRHDT, CDR2 FYEKMQ (reference sequence). CDR3 length: 15 residues. V gave up 1 base and J gave up 4 bases, with 10 bases separating them.

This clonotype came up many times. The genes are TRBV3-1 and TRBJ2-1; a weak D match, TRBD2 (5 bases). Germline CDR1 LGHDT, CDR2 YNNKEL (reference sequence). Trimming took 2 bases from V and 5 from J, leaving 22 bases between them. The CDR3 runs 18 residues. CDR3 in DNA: TGTGCCAGCAGCCAAAGGCCTTTTCGGACTCGAGCCAACAATGAGCAGTTCTTC. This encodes CASSQRPFRTRANNEQFF.